These 32 T cell receptor beta chains were sequenced from one sample in a study of metastatic and nonmetastatic thyroid tumors. TCRdb ran MiXCR on the PCR reads. In the table there are around 38,000 clones, 25% to 30% of which are singletons. Every patient was untreated before thyroid surgery. Sample: blood. These receptors came from a female donor with papillary thyroid cancer or a benign thyroid nodule (not recorded which). Some clones in this sample may be carry-over from other donors' samples.

This clone was detected many times. The V call is TRBV19, the J call TRBJ1-1; 7 bases map to TRBD1. This CDR3 has 14 residues. The germline CDR1 and CDR2 sequences are LNHDA and SQIVND (reference sequence). V shed 5 bases and J 4 bases; nucleotides not matched to a gene: 7. DNA for the CDR3: TGTGCCAGTAGTGCCGACAGGGAGGGCACTGAAGCTTTCTTT. Encoded protein: CASSADREGTEAFF.

This clone was seen repeatedly, ten times or more. This sample includes further DNA sequences coding for the same CDR3. J is TRBJ2-4 and V is TRBV2; no clear D gene. Per the germline V gene, CDR1 is SNHLY and CDR2 is FYNNEI. The CDR3 loop spans 16 amino acids. Trimming pared 2 bases from V and 1 base from J, leaving 12 bases between. CDR3 in DNA: TGTGCCAGCAGTGAAATGGTAGATGGGGCCAAAAACATTCAGTACTTC. The encoded protein is CASSEMVDGAKNIQYF.

The chain recombines TRBV6-1 with TRBJ1-1; D call uncertain. Germline assignment: CDR1 MNHNS and CDR2 SASEGT. Trimming shortened V by 3 bases and J by 3 bases, and 14 bases separated the two germline ends. This CDR3 contains 15 residues. This chain's CDR3 is CASSDDGISYTEAFF. The DNA for the CDR3 is TGTGCCAGCAGTGACGACGGCATCAGCTACACTGAAGCTTTCTTT.

The J gene is TRBJ1-1, the V gene TRBV4-1; D is uncertain. Germline V lookup: CDR1 MGHRA, CDR2 YSYEKL. V shed 2 bases and J shed 11 bases, with 9 bases lying between them. The CDR3 is 11 residues long. The DNA for the CDR3 is TGCGCCAGCAGCCAATCGGAGGAGGCTTTCTTT. Encoded protein: CASSQSEEAFF.

The chain carries TRBV28 and TRBJ1-2; no reliable D call. Trimming pared 7 bases from V and 7 bases from J, leaving 13 bases between. The CDR3 has 12 residues. Looked up from germline, CDR1 is MDHEN and CDR2 is SYDVKM. The CDR3 is CASTPDGVGYTF. CDR3 coding DNA: TGTGCCAGCACCCCGGATGGGGTTGGCTACACCTTC.

The chain couples TRBV2 to TRBJ1-5; D not resolved. V shed 5 bases and J shed 4 bases, with 9 bases lying between them. In germline, CDR1 is SNHLY, CDR2 FYNNEI. This CDR3 is 13 amino acids long. The CDR3 nucleotides read TGTGCCAGCAGTTACAGTGTAAATCAGCCCCAGCATTTT. Amino acids: CASSYSVNQPQHF. The complete variable domain, with remaining parts taken from reference TRBV2 and TRBJ1-5, reads EPEVTQTPSHQVTQMGQEVILRCVPISNHLYFYWYRQILGQKVEFLVSFYNNEISEKSEIFDDQFSVERPDGSNFTLKIRSTKLEDSAMYFCASSYSVNQPQHFGDGTRLSIL.

At least ten counts were recorded for this clone. The CDR3 sequence: CASSPTPGTGGGTGELFF. The DNA of the CDR3 is TGTGCCAGCTCACCGACACCCGGGACAGGGGGCGGTACCGGGGAGCTGTTTTTT. The chain uses TRBV18 and TRBJ2-2; TRBD1 matches 12 bases. Germline trimming cut 3 bases from V and 5 bases from J; bases unmatched to any gene: 10. Germline loops: CDR1 KGHSH, CDR2 LQKENI. The CDR3 is 18 residues long.

CDR3 nucleotide sequence: TGTGCCAGCAGTTTGACTAGCGGGAGTGTCAATGAGCAGTTCTTC. Translating gives CASSLTSGSVNEQFF. The genes are TRBV11-1 and TRBJ2-1; 12 positions match TRBD2. This CDR3 is built from 15 residues. Per germline, CDR1 SGHAT and CDR2 FQDESV (reference sequence). The trim removed 6 bases at V and 6 bases at J, leaving 6 bases unmatched.

This clone was observed many times. A much larger clone lies one base from this, so it may be a read error. This sequence joins TRBV28 and TRBJ2-7; TRBD2 agrees at 15 bases. The germline V gene has CDR1 MDHEN and CDR2 SYDVKM. This CDR3 is built from 16 residues. As DNA, the CDR3 is TGTGCCAGCAATTTACACCACGGGACTAGCGGGGGGGAGCAGTACTTC. Translating it yields CASNLHHGTSGGEQYF.

A few counts support this clone. J is TRBJ2-1 and V is TRBV28; D possibly matches TRBD1 or TRBD2 (5 bases each). Germline V lookup: CDR1 MDHEN, CDR2 SYDVKM. Trimming shortened V by 6 bases and J by 0 bases, and 15 bases separated the two germline ends. This CDR3 contains 16 residues. CDR3 amino acids: CASRTGTRSSYNEQFF. In DNA, the CDR3 is TGTGCCAGCAGAACCGGGACGCGGAGCTCCTACAATGAGCAGTTCTTC.

This clone was recorded a few times. The gene calls are TRBV6-1 and TRBJ1-1; D gene uncertain. Germline loops: CDR1 MNHNS, CDR2 SASEGT. V was pared by 3 bases and J by 6 bases, with 14 bases between. The CDR3 totals 14 residues. Here the CDR3 reads CASSDIPGVSEAFF. The DNA of the CDR3 is TGTGCCAGCAGTGATATACCCGGGGTCTCTGAAGCTTTCTTT.

This clone has a count of ten or more. V gene TRBV2 combines with J gene TRBJ2-1; 7 bases fit TRBD2. J was trimmed by 7 bases and V by 7 bases; bases with no gene match: 16. Germline CDR1 and CDR2: SNHLY and FYNNEI. CDR3 length: 16 amino acids. The CDR3 region is CASNRAGVLQQNEQFF. The CDR3 nucleotides read TGTGCCAGCAACCGGGCGGGGGTCCTCCAGCAGAATGAGCAGTTCTTC. Supplemented by reference TRBV2 and TRBJ2-1, the full variable domain reads EPEVTQTPSHQVTQMGQEVILRCVPISNHLYFYWYRQILGQKVEFLVSFYNNEISEKSEIFDDQFSVERPDGSNFTLKIRSTKLEDSAMYFCASNRAGVLQQNEQFFGPGTRLTVL.

The chain has TRBV28 and TRBJ1-1; weak D call: TRBD1 (5 bases). Germline assignment: CDR1 MDHEN and CDR2 SYDVKM. The CDR3 runs 14 residues. Trimming took 7 bases from V and 5 from J, leaving 17 bases between them. The CDR3 region has the DNA TGTGCCAGCACTATCCCCAATGGGGGAACTGAAGCTTTCTTT. Protein sequence: CASTIPNGGTEAFF.

This clone was recorded at least ten times. This sequence joins TRBV29-1 and TRBJ2-3, with 10 bases fitting TRBD1. The J segment lost 2 bases and the V segment lost 4 bases, leaving 3 bases of the junction unmatched. Germline values: CDR1 SQVTM, CDR2 ANQGSEA. The CDR3 has 14 amino acids. Here the CDR3 reads CSVGGTGATDTQYF. The CDR3 region has the DNA TGCAGCGTTGGAGGGACAGGGGCCACAGATACGCAGTATTTT.

This clone counts as medium-sized. It is unclear where the CDR3 begins or ends on the DNA, so no DNA is shown, and the CDR3 is as TCRdb lists it. The chain uses TRBV5-5 and TRBJ1-2; the tabulated D call, TRBD1, remains unverified against the DNA. Both ends counted, the CDR3 spans 12 residues. The V gene's germline CDR1 is SGHKS and CDR2 YYEKEE (reference sequence). The CDR3 spells CASSFGTGAYTF.

This clone came up a few times. V usage is TRBV28 and J usage is TRBJ2-4; TRBD2 aligns across 11 bases. J gave up 4 bases and V 5 bases, and 4 bases lay outside the gene matches. This CDR3 contains 15 residues. Germline V gene data show CDR1 as MDHEN and CDR2 as SYDVKM. Here the CDR3 reads CASSGGTSGKNIQYF. The CDR3 bases are TGTGCCAGCAGTGGGGGGACTAGCGGAAAAAACATTCAGTACTTC.

The chain recombines TRBV18 with TRBJ2-2, with TRBD2 as a possible D gene (5 bases). Per germline, CDR1 KGHSH and CDR2 LQKENI. There are 16 residues in the CDR3. With 1 base removed from V and 6 bases from J, the gap between germline ends came to 15 bases. CDR3 sequence (DNA): TGTGCCAGCTCACCACTTCCGGCAGGTAGCGCCGGGGAGCTGTTTTTT. Its protein product is CASSPLPAGSAGELFF. The variable domain in full, with the rest retrieved from reference TRBV18 and TRBJ2-2, is NAGVMQNPRHLVRRRGQEARLRCSPMKGHSHVYWYRQLPEEGLKFMVYLQKENIIDESGMPKERFSAEFPKEGPSILRIQQVVRGDSAAYFCASSPLPAGSAGELFFGEGSRLTVL.

At least ten counts were recorded for this clone. The rearrangement links TRBV19 to TRBJ1-2; weak D call: TRBD1 (5 bases). Germline V gene data show CDR1 as LNHDA and CDR2 as SQIVND (reference sequence). Trimming took off 7 bases at V and 5 bases at J, with 20 bases between the two ends. The CDR3 extends over 15 amino acids. The CDR3 DNA sequence: TGTGCCAGTACCCTCCGGACCGACGGGGCTTATGGCTACACCTTC. Protein: CASTLRTDGAYGYTF.

There are a few counts of this clone. The CDR3 sequence: CASSRTSGINNEQFF. CDR3 in DNA: TGTGCCAGCTCTAGGACTAGCGGGATTAACAATGAGCAGTTCTTC. The J gene is TRBJ2-1, the V gene TRBV6-4; 12 bases agree with TRBD2. Germline assignment: CDR1 MRHNA and CDR2 SNTAGT. The CDR3 contains 15 residues. The V gene end was trimmed by 8 bases and the J gene end by 5 bases; junction bases not matched to a gene: 7.

This clone has a count of ten or more. The chain is built from TRBV7-2 and TRBJ2-2; D gene ambiguous. There are 14 residues in the CDR3. Trimming shortened V by 6 bases and J by 3 bases, and 11 bases separated the two germline ends. Germline CDR1 and CDR2: SGHTA and FQGNSA. In DNA, the CDR3 is TGTGCCAGCAGTCCTGTGGGGTACACCGGGGAGCTGTTTTTT. Translation: CASSPVGYTGELFF.

This clone was seen repeatedly, ten times or more. This chain connects TRBV20-1 to TRBJ2-7; the match to TRBD2 covers 10 bases. Trimming took 3 bases from V and 5 from J; bases not matched to a gene: 13. There are 16 residues in the CDR3. CDR1 is DFQATT and CDR2 is SNEGSKA in the germline V gene (reference sequence). CDR3 bases: TGCAGTGCTAGTGCCCCTAGCGGGAGAGGGGTCCACGAGCAGTACTTC. Its protein is CSASAPSGRGVHEQYF.

This clone was recorded only once. The chain couples TRBV7-2 to TRBJ2-7; D not resolved. CDR3 length: 14 amino acids. Germline V gene sequence: CDR1 SGHTA, CDR2 FQGNSA. V lost 1 base and J lost 7, with 14 bases in between. The CDR3 sequence is CASSLGRGPQEQYF. CDR3 sequence (DNA): TGTGCCAGCAGCTTAGGACGAGGCCCGCAGGAGCAGTACTTC.

The rearrangement links TRBV9 to TRBJ2-2; D not resolved. Germline values: CDR1 SGDLS, CDR2 YYNGEE. The V end was cut by 4 bases, the J end by 5 bases, with 9 bases between. This CDR3 has 13 amino acids. CDR3 protein: CASSTRQTGELFF. CDR3 in DNA: TGTGCCAGCAGCACCCGACAAACCGGGGAGCTGTTTTTT. Combining the CDR3 with reference TRBV9 and TRBJ2-2 gives the whole variable domain DSGVTQTPKHLITATGQRVTLRCSPRSGDLSVYWYQQSLDQGLQFLIQYYNGEERAKGNILERFSAQQFPDLHSELNLSSLELGDSALYFCASSTRQTGELFFGEGSRLTVL.

In this sample, this clone turned up many times. The rearrangement links TRBV9 to TRBJ1-2, with TRBD1 matching 8 bases. Germline V gives CDR1 SGDLS, CDR2 YYNGEE. J lost 2 bases, V lost 3 bases, and 6 bases had no gene match. This CDR3 is 15 amino acids long. As DNA, the CDR3 is TGTGCCAGCAGCGCCCGGACAGGGCCGAACTATGGCTACACCTTC. This encodes CASSARTGPNYGYTF. Drawing the rest from reference TRBV9 and TRBJ1-2, the complete variable domain is DSGVTQTPKHLITATGQRVTLRCSPRSGDLSVYWYQQSLDQGLQFLIQYYNGEERAKGNILERFSAQQFPDLHSELNLSSLELGDSALYFCASSARTGPNYGYTFGSGTRLTVV.

A note on this clone: The same CDR3 arises from other DNA sequences in this sample as well. The rearrangement links TRBV20-1 to TRBJ2-1; the D is unclear. Germline V gene lookup returns CDR1 DFQATT and CDR2 SNEGSKA (reference sequence). With 3 bases removed from V and 8 bases from J, the gap between germline ends came to 20 bases. This CDR3 has 15 amino acids. In DNA, the CDR3 is TGCAGTGCTAGGGTCCCCGGGCCCCAGACCCATGAGCAGTTCTTC. Translated, it gives CSARVPGPQTHEQFF.

This clone appeared a few times. The genes are TRBV30 and TRBJ2-1; 13 positions match TRBD2. This CDR3 region has 15 residues. In germline, CDR1 is GTSNPN, CDR2 SVGIG (reference sequence). V was clipped by 8 bases and J by 7 bases; unmatched bases: 11. Written as DNA, the CDR3 is TGTGCCGCAACCCGACTAGCGGGAGGAGCGAATGAGCAGTTCTTC. The encoded protein is CAATRLAGGANEQFF.

This clone was observed many times. The same CDR3 also results from other DNA sequences found in this sample. The rearrangement uses TRBV6-1 and TRBJ1-2; 7 bases agree with TRBD1. The CDR3 has 15 amino acids. Per germline, CDR1 MNHNS and CDR2 SASEGT. V trimming: 6 bases; J trimming: 4 bases; junction bases outside the gene matches: 11. The CDR3 DNA follows: TGTGCCAGCAGCCCAACAGGGCAGGGGGGCTATGGCTACACCTTC. Its translation is CASSPTGQGGYGYTF.

This clone is medium-sized by share. The V gene is TRBV20-1, the J gene TRBJ1-6; 7 bases line up with TRBD1. The CDR3 loop spans 13 amino acids. In germline, CDR1 is DFQATT, CDR2 SNEGSKA (reference sequence). The junction had 9 bases not matched to a gene; V was cut back by 5 bases and J by 11 bases. CDR3 loop: CSAERQGMTPLHF. CDR3 coding DNA: TGCAGTGCTGAGAGACAGGGTATGACACCCCTCCACTTT.

This clone was seen only once. The genes are TRBV5-8 and TRBJ1-2; 7 bases match TRBD1. Germline V gene data show CDR1 as SGHTS and CDR2 as YDEGEE. The V and J ends lost 1 base and 6 bases, in that order; junction bases with no gene match: 12. This CDR3 has 16 residues. The CDR3 region is CASSLKDRIRGNGYTF. The CDR3 DNA is TGTGCCAGCAGCTTGAAGGACAGGATAAGAGGTAATGGCTACACCTTC.

This clone was seen at least ten times. The genes are TRBV19 and TRBJ1-5; the D is unclear. Germline values: CDR1 LNHDA, CDR2 SQIVND (reference sequence). V dropped 4 bases and J dropped 3 bases, with 7 bases sitting between them. The length of the CDR3 is 13 residues. CDR3 in amino acids: CASSSMNNQPQHF. The CDR3 nucleotides are TGTGCCAGTAGTAGTATGAACAATCAGCCCCAGCATTTT.

This clone was found many times. This chain connects TRBV4-3 to TRBJ2-3; the match to TRBD1 covers 11 bases. CDR3 length: 17 amino acids. V lost 2 bases, J lost 5 bases, and 9 bases stayed unmatched. CDR1 LGHNA and CDR2 YSLEER come from the germline V gene. DNA for the CDR3: TGCGCCAGCAGCCAAAGGACAGGGGGCGAGGCAAGAGATACGCAGTATTTT. Translation gives CASSQRTGGEARDTQYF.

A few counts support this clone. The chain employs TRBV6-6 and TRBJ1-4; 7 bases align to TRBD1. Looked up from germline, CDR1 is MNHNY and CDR2 is SVGAGI (reference sequence). V shed 3 bases and J 3 bases; nucleotides not matched to a gene: 7. The CDR3 covers 16 residues. The CDR3 region is CASSYTGVSANEKLFF. The DNA for the CDR3 is TGTGCCAGCAGTTATACAGGGGTGTCTGCTAATGAAAAACTGTTTTTT.